This T cell receptor beta chain is from a study of T cell responses to AZD1222 COVID-19 vaccine. Study-wide findings and caveats: The study sampled repertoires only after the peak T cell response. There were mostly white British donors and more females than males, and clonal diversity was possibly underestimated.

Trimming cost V 6 bases and J 2 bases; bases outside gene matches: 6. The CDR3 consists of 13 residues. Germline-derived CDR1 and CDR2 are SQVTM and ANQGSEA. The data were produced by immunoSEQ multiplex PCR, yet TCRdb's version contains in-frame clones alone and is incomplete. The sample lists 150,000 to 160,000 clones, roughly nine tenths occurring once. Notes on this clone: Its antigen is unknown.

The sequencing here drew on peripheral blood, taken on day 0 of MenACWY control vaccination. The sequence came from an adult in good health. The chain links TRBV29-1 to TRBJ2-7, with 8 bases matching TRBD1. CDR3 in DNA: TGCAGCGTCGGACAGGGACCCACCTACGAGCAGTACTTC. This encodes CSVGQGPTYEQYF.